This T cell receptor beta chain stems from a study of blood T cells in healthy people across ages. Study information: About one barcoded beta molecule per two T cells was captured by template switching. Overall study findings and caveats: As age increased, TCR beta diversity per million T cells fell in a roughly linear fashion.

The V and J ends lost 0 bases and 12 bases respectively, with 12 bases between them. This CDR3 region has 13 residues. Germline V gene lookup returns CDR1 LGHNA and CDR2 YSLEER. Through a sample-barcoded 5' primer and a J-beta primer mix, a second PCR was run for 7 to 11 cycles. TCRdb redid the calling of the 5' RACE reads with MiXCR, one entry per CDR3 protein. The table has fewer than 900,000 distinct CDR3 sequences, approximately 39% seen once; the top ten hold approximately 22%. Comment on this clonotype: Its matching antigen is unknown. A much larger clone lies a single base off, so this may be a read error.

The total RNA that was extracted per sample amounted to at least 6 micrograms. Sequenced sample: blood. The chain uses TRBV4-3 and TRBJ2-1, with D perhaps given as TRBD1 or TRBD2 (5 bases each). The clonotype originates from a woman aged 55-70 years in good health. The CDR3 reads CASSQEMGDGQFF. Written as DNA, the CDR3 is TGCGCCAGCAGCCAAGAAATGGGGGATGGGCAGTTCTTC.